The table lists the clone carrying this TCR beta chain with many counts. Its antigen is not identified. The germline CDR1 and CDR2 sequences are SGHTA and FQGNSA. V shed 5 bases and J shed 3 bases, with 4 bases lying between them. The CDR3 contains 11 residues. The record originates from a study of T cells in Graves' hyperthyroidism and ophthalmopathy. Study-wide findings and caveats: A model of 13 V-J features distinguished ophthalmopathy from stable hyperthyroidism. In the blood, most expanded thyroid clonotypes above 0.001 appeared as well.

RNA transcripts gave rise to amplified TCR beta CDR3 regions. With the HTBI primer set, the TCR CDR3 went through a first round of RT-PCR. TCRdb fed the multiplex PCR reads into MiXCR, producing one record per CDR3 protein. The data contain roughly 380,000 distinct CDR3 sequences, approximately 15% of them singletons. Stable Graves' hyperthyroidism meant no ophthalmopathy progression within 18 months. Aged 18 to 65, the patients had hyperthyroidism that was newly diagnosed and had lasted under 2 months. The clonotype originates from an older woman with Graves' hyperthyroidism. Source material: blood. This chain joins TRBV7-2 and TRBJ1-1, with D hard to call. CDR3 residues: CASSHDTEAFF. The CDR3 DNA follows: TGTGCCAGCAGCCACGACACTGAAGCTTTCTTT. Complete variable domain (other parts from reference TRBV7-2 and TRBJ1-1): GAGVSQSPSNKVTEKGKDVELRCDPISGHTALYWYRQSLGQGLEFLIYFQGNSAPDKSGLPSDRFSAERTGGSVSTLTIQRTQQEDSAVYLCASSHDTEAFFGQGTRLTVV.